The 3 T cell receptor beta chains listed next were all sequenced from one sample in a study of blood T cell repertoires in COVID-19. Profiled with immunoSEQ multiplex PCR; TCRdb holds only in-frame clones, not every one. The table records 150,000 to 200,000 clones, about four fifths of them present only once. The sequencing sample was made of PBMCs or T cells enriched from blood (not recorded which). Every receptor here comes from a man aged 45-60 years who had recovered from COVID-19.

In its sample, this clone was seen a few times. The chain recombines TRBV10-3 with TRBJ1-1; D is undetermined. V shed 2 bases and J shed 3 bases, with 13 bases lying between them. CDR3 length equals 15 residues. Germline assignment: CDR1 ENHRY and CDR2 SYGVKD. This CDR3 reads CAISETDPRDTEAFF. CDR3 coding DNA: TGTGCCATCAGTGAGACGGACCCGAGGGACACTGAAGCTTTCTTT.

In this sample, this clone turned up a few times. V gene TRBV18 combines with J gene TRBJ1-6; D gene uncertain. The ends were cut back, 3 bases at V and 0 bases at J, with 12 bases in the middle. The CDR3 is made up of 17 amino acids. From germline, CDR1 is KGHSH and CDR2 LQKENI. The CDR3 sequence is CASSPFPGNSYNSPLHF. The CDR3 DNA is TGTGCCAGCTCACCTTTTCCGGGGAACTCCTATAATTCACCCCTCCACTTT.

The chain couples TRBV7-2 to TRBJ1-3; D remains unclear. The germline V and J ends were trimmed by 2 bases and 0 bases, with 8 bases remaining between them. The CDR3 is 15 amino acids. The germline gives CDR1 SGHTA, CDR2 FQGNSA. CDR3: CASSLYRSSGNTIYF. CDR3 DNA sequence: TGTGCCAGCAGCTTATATCGGAGCTCTGGAAACACCATATATTTT.